The subject of this entry is one TCR beta chain. Its recognized antigen is unknown. One base away there is no much larger clone; base qualities are not given. The data were taken from a study of shared clonotypes between healthy human individuals (dated by TCRdb to between 2020 and 2021). Concerning the study at large: A couple of women and a few men aged 18 to 49 years were included in the cohort. Libraries were prepared and TCR repertoires were sequenced by different laboratories using diverse techniques, in order to increase sequencing depth and limit assay-specific biases. Between about 0.94 and 8.9 billion PBMCs per donor were obtained by leukapheresis. The study deeply sequenced blood TCR repertoires of 5 or 6 healthy adults to estimate repertoire size and the extent of clonotype sharing between individuals. Per donor, three plates each were used for CD4 naive and CD4 memory, two for CD8 naive, and one for CD8 memory. The research as a whole found: Even with the large sequencing depth, rarefaction of the sorted-subset datasets indicated that sequencing was incomplete. Because the study included a small number of donors, the genetic and exposure-history diversity represented was limited. Naive subsets generally had larger estimated clonotype richness than memory subsets did. Pairwise subsampling indicated that sequencing depth was expected to affect the degree of clonotype sharing among donors. Sharing across a handful of donors was observed for about 5% of naive CD4, over 3% of naive CD8, over 2% of memory CD4, and about 0.38% of memory CD8 clonotypes. Sampling was limited to blood, and TCR repertoires in tissue likely differ from TCR repertoires in blood. Higher generation probabilities were observed for clonotypes shared by all four sorted-subset donors than for non-shared clonotypes.

TCR CDR3 regions were amplified from genomic DNA by multiplex PCR using the deep immunoSEQ assay. Genomic DNA extracted from each cell subset was distributed evenly over all wells of several immunoSEQ 96-well plates, and each plate served as one replicate. For sorted subsets, each replicate PCR was loaded with about 200 ng genomic DNA, equivalent to 30,000 or so T cell genomes. The purified libraries were quantified using a Qubit 3.0 fluorometer, sized with a Bioanalyzer 2100, and then quantified again using the KAPA Library Quantification kit. Every immunoSEQ 96-well plate was sequenced on a dedicated single-read 150-cycle Illumina NextSeq 550 flow cell. Processing in the source paper ran as follows. Because only junctional sequences without quality scores were contained in the immunoSEQ output, filtering matching that applied to full-length reads could not be performed. Sequences were annotated with PyIR, a Python wrapper for IgBLAST v1.9, using IMGT germline references to assign V/J genes and CDR3. Any read was removed if the V/J assignment was weak (E-value above 1e-6), the CDR3 was missing, or the read contained stop codons, out-of-frame junctions, or ambiguous translated residues. V3J clonotypes were defined as sequences sharing an identical inferred V gene, J gene, and CDR3 amino acid sequence. The percentage overlap between two repertoires was calculated by dividing the number of shared unique clonotypes by the size of the smaller repertoire. Richness of each repertoire was evaluated using RTK rarefaction, the Chao1 estimator, and Recon v2.1 estimates of unobserved clonotypes. Generation probabilities were computed with OLGA for all TCRbeta clonotypes obtained by the gDNA method from several donors. The clones in this table, taken by TCRdb from immuneACCESS, are in-frame only. Not every clone is retained; where verified, under half of the shortfall comes from an unresolved V gene, and the cause of the rest is unknown. V and J calls and clone size come straight from that table; D and trimming were deduced from the DNA. A total of hundreds of thousands of clones appear in this sample, around 72% of them only once. Under 2% of the sample lies in the top ten.

As encoded in the germline V gene, CDR1 is SGHVS while CDR2 is FQNEAQ. V is reduced by 5 bases and J by 6 bases, leaving a spacing of 11 bases between them. The CDR3 has 12 amino acids, counting the end cysteine and phenylalanine. The read is trimmed to its CDR3 DNA, 36 bases read in frame from base 1. Healthy HIV-negative adults with no recently reported acute infections or vaccinations were included as donors. All donors were Caucasian adults living in Nashville, Tennessee, USA. CD4+ T cells were enriched through magnetic negative selection, after which naive cells were positively selected on CD45RA and the remaining negative fraction served as the memory subset. After blood collection by leukapheresis, PBMCs were isolated using Ficoll-Histopaque density gradient centrifugation and then cryopreserved in the vapor phase of liquid nitrogen. Purity and quantity of every magnetically sorted T cell population were checked by analytical flow cytometry. Genomic DNA was isolated from every sorted fraction and measured by UV absorbance on a Nanodrop 2000c.

The TCR originated in a woman aged 30 to 39 in good health. Rearrangement joined TRBV7-8 to TRBJ2-7, with the D gene call left open. The material sequenced was memory CD4+ T cells sorted from blood. The sample's cell subset or site, from its label and the paper: CD45RA-negative fraction. The DNA sequence is as follows: TGTGCCAGCAGCCCTCTACGGTTCGAGCAGTACTTC. It translates as CASSPLRFEQYF.